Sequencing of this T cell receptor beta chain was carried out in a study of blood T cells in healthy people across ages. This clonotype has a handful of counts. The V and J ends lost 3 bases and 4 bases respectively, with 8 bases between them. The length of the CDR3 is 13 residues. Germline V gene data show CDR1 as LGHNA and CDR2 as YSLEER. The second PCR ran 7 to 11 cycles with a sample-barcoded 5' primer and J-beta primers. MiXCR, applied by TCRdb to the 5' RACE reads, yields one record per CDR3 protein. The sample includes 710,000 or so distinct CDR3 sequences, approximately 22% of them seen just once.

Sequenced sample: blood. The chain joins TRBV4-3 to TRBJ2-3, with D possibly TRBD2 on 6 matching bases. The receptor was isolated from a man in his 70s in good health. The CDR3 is CASSQAGPDTQYF. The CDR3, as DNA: TGCGCCAGCAGCCAGGCGGGACCAGATACGCAGTATTTT.